What follows describes a single TCR beta chain. Antigen: not known. The CDR3 is 13 residues long. Germline V gene sequence: CDR1 MGHRA, CDR2 YSYEKL. The V and J ends lost 2 bases and 7 bases, in that order; junction bases with no gene match: 3. General observations from the study: Tumor memory CD4+ T cell TCR gene usage clustered with blood and lymph node memory CD4+ cells and lymph node naive CD4+ cells. Tumor Tregs overlapped most with tumor, then blood, naive CD4+ cells.

Constant-region reverse primers amplified full-length variable regions, followed by semi-nested Nested Universal Primer A PCR. TCRdb recomputed calls from the 5' RACE reads with MiXCR, one row per CDR3 protein. The sample contains 35,000 to 50,000 distinct CDR3 sequences, approximately 22% of which appear only once. Tregs were sorted as CD4+CD25+CD127-/low cells. This chain connects TRBV4-1 to TRBJ1-2; TRBD1 matches 8 bases. Sequencing was performed on Tregs sorted from blood. The sequence was collected from a female donor with breast cancer. CDR3 residues: CASSQLDRGGYTF. In DNA, the CDR3 is TGCGCCAGCAGCCAACTCGACAGGGGTGGCTACACCTTC.